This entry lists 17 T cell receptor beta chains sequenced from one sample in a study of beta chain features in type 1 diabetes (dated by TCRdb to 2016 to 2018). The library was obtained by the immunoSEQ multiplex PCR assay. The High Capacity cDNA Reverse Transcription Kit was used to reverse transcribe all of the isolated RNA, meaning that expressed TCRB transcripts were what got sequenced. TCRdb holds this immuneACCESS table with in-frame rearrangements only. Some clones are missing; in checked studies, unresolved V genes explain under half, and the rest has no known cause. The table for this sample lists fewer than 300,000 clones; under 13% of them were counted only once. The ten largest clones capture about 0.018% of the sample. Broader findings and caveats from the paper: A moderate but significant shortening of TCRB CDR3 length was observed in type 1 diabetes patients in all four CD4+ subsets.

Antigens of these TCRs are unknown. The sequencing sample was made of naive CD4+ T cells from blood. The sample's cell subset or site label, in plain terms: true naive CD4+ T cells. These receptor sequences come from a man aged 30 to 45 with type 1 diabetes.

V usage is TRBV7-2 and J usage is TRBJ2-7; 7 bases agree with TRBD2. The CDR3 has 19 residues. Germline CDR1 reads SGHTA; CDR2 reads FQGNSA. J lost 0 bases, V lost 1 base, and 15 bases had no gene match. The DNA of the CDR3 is TGTGCCAGCAGCTTAGTAGGGACTGCTAGCGGCAAGTTCTCCTACGAGCAGTACTTC. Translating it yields CASSLVGTASGKFSYEQYF.

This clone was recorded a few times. Here the CDR3 DNA reads TGCGCCAGCAGCCTGACAGGGGGTTCCTCCTACAATGAGCAGTTCTTC. The encoded protein is CASSLTGGSSYNEQFF. The chain links TRBV5-1 to TRBJ2-1; 9 positions agree with TRBD1. V gave up 4 bases and J gave up 0 bases; unmatched junction bases: 5. CDR1 is SGHRS and CDR2 is YFSETQ in the germline V gene. The CDR3 extends over 16 amino acids.

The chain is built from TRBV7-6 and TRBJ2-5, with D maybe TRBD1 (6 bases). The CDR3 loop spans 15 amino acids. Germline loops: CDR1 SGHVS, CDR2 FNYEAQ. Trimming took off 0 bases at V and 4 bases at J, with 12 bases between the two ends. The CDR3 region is CASSLAQGLGETQYF. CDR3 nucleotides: TGTGCCAGCAGCTTAGCACAGGGTTTAGGAGAGACCCAGTACTTC.

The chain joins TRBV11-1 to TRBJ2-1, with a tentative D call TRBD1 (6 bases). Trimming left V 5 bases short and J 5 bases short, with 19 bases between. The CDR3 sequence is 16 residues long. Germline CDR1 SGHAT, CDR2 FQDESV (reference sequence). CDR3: CASSRSPGQGHNEQFF. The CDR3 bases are TGTGCCAGCAGCAGAAGCCCGGGACAAGGCCACAATGAGCAGTTCTTC.

CDR3 region: CASTSGGPYNEQFF. The DNA for the CDR3 is TGTGCCAGCACCAGCGGGGGGCCCTACAATGAGCAGTTCTTC. The gene calls are TRBV7-3 and TRBJ2-1; 9 nucleotides agree with TRBD2. This CDR3 region has 14 residues. CDR1 and CDR2 from the germline V gene are SGHTA and FQGTGA. J was trimmed by 2 bases and V by 7 bases; bases with no gene match: 3. Together with reference TRBV7-3 and TRBJ2-1, the CDR3 gives the full variable domain: GAGVSQTPSNKVTEKGKYVELRCDPISGHTALYWYRQSLGQGPEFLIYFQGTGAADDSGLPNDRFFAVRPEGSVSTLKIQRTERGDSAVYLCASTSGGPYNEQFFGPGTRLTVL.

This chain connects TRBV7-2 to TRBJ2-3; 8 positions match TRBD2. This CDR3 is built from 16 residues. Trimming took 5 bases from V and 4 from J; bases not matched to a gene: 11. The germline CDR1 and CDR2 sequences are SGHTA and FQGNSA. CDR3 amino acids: CASSPRPRGGSDTQYF. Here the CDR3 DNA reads TGTGCCAGCAGCCCCAGACCTCGGGGGGGCTCAGATACGCAGTATTTT.

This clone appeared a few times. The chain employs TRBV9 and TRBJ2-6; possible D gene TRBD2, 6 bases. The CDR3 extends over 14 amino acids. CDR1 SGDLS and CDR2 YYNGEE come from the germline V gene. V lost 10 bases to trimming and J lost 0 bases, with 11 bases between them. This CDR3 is CAGPGGSGANVLTF. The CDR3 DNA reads TGTGCCGGACCCGGGGGCTCTGGGGCCAACGTCCTGACTTTC.

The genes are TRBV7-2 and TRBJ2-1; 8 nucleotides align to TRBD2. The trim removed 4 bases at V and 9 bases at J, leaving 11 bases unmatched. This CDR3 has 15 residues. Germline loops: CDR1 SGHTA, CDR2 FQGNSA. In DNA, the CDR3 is TGTGCCAGCAGCTCCGCGGGGGGCTACTTTGGTGAGCAGTTCTTC. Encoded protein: CASSSAGGYFGEQFF. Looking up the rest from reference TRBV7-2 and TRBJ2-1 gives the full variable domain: GAGVSQSPSNKVTEKGKDVELRCDPISGHTALYWYRQSLGQGLEFLIYFQGNSAPDKSGLPSDRFSAERTGGSVSTLTIQRTQQEDSAVYLCASSSAGGYFGEQFFGPGTRLTVL.

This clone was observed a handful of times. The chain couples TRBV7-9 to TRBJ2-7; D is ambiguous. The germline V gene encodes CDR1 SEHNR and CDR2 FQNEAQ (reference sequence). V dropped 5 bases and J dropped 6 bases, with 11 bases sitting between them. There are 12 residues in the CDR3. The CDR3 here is CASSHAVREQYF. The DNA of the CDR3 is TGTGCCAGCAGCCACGCAGTACGCGAGCAGTACTTC.

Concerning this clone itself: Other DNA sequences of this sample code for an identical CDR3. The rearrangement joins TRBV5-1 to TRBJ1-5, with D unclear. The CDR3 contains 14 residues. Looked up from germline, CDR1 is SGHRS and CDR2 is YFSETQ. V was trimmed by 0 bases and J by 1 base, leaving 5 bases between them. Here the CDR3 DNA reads TGCGCCAGCAGCTTGGGAGGGAGCAATCAGCCCCAGCATTTT. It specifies CASSLGGSNQPQHF.

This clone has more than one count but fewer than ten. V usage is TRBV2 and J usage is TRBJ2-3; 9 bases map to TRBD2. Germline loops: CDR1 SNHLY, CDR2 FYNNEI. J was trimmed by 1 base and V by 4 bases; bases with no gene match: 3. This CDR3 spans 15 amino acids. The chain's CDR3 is CASSVERGGTDTQYF. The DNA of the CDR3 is TGTGCCAGCAGTGTCGAGCGGGGGGGCACAGATACGCAGTATTTT.

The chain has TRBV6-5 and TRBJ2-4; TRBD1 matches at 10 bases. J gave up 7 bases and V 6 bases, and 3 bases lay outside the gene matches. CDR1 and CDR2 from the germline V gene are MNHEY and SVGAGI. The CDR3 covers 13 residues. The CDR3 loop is CASSGDRGNIQYF. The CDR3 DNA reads TGTGCCAGCAGCGGGGACAGGGGTAACATTCAGTACTTC.

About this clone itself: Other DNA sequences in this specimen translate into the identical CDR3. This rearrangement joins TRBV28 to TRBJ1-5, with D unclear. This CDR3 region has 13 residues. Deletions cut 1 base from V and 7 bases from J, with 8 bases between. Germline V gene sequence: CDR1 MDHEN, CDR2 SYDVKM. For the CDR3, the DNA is TGTGCCAGCAGTTTATTGGGCCCCCAGCCCCAGCATTTT. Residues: CASSLLGPQPQHF.

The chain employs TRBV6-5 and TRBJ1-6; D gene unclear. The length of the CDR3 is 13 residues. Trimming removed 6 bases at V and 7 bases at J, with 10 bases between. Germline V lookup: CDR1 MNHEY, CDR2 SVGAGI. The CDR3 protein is CASSHRGNSPLHF. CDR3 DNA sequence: TGTGCCAGCAGCCACCGCGGAAATTCACCCCTCCACTTT.

The CDR3 is CASSPTGGSYEQYF. The CDR3 DNA sequence: TGTGCCAGCAGCCCCACAGGGGGCTCCTACGAGCAGTACTTC. The chain is built from TRBV7-6 and TRBJ2-7; 8 nucleotides match TRBD1. This CDR3 is built from 14 residues. CDR1 is SGHVS, CDR2 FNYEAQ, per germline. V shed 5 bases and J 0 bases; nucleotides not matched to a gene: 3. Variable domain in full (rest from reference TRBV7-6 and TRBJ2-7): GAGVSQSPRYKVTKRGQDVALRCDPISGHVSLYWYRQALGQGPEFLTYFNYEAQQDKSGLPNDRFSAERPEGSISTLTIQRTEQRDSAMYRCASSPTGGSYEQYFGPGTRLTVT.

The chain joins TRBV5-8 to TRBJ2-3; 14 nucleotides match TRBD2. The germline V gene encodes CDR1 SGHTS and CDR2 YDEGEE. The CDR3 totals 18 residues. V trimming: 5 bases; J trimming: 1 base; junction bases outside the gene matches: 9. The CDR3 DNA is TGTGCCAGCAGTTCGCGACTAGCGGGGGGGCTGGGCACAGATACGCAGTATTTT. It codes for CASSSRLAGGLGTDTQYF.

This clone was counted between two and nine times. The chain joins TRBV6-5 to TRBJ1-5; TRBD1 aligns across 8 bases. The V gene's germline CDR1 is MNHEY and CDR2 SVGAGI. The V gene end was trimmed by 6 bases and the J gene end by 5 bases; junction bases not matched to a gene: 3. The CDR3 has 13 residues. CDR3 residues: CASSPQGDQPQHF. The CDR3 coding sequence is TGTGCCAGCAGCCCACAGGGGGATCAGCCCCAGCATTTT.